This TCR beta chain was documented in a study of neurological immune-mediated disorders. The CDR3 runs 14 residues. J gave up 7 bases and V 5 bases, and 7 bases lay outside the gene matches. Germline loops: CDR1 SGHRS, CDR2 YFSETQ. TCRdb re-derived calls from the 5' RACE reads in MiXCR, one entry per CDR3 protein. The repertoire includes under 60,000 distinct CDR3 sequences, approximately 6.2% of them detected once, and over 1.2% sits in the top ten. Ten or more counts support this clonotype. Sample: CD4+ T cells from blood. The origin of this receptor is a woman aged 18-35 years with multiple sclerosis. The chain recombines TRBV5-1 with TRBJ1-5; 9 nucleotides align to TRBD1. CDR3 loop: CASSPDRGGQPQHF. In DNA form, the CDR3 reads TGCGCCAGCAGTCCGGACAGGGGTGGCCAGCCCCAGCATTTT.